The 5 T cell receptor beta chains presented below share a single source sample, sequenced in a study of cytomegalovirus exposure and HLA in healthy donors. PCR primers comprised 60 Vbeta and 13 Jbeta primers. The table came from immunoSEQ multiplex PCR; TCRdb's copy has only in-frame clones and leaves some out. The sample consists of 70,000 to 95,000 clones, around 82% of them appearing once. The sample comprised PBMCs. The receptors derive from a man aged 50-60 years in good health and CMV-seronegative.

The chain recombines TRBV11-3 with TRBJ1-1, with D maybe TRBD1 (5 bases). Germline V gene sequence: CDR1 SGHNT, CDR2 YENEEA. The V end lost 5 bases, the J end lost 2 bases, and 12 bases lay between the germline ends. This CDR3 is built from 14 residues. The CDR3 nucleotides are TGTGCCAGCAGCCCAGCGGGGGGAAACACTGAAGCTTTCTTT. Protein product: CASSPAGGNTEAFF.

The V and J genes are TRBV5-4 and TRBJ2-5; TRBD1 might be the D (7 bases). Germline V gene data show CDR1 as SGHNT and CDR2 as YYREEE (reference sequence). The length of the CDR3 is 15 residues. V lost 2 bases to trimming and J lost 2 bases, with 13 bases between them. Here the CDR3 reads CASSFGRGVQETQYF. The CDR3 nucleotides are TGTGCCAGCAGCTTCGGCAGGGGGGTACAAGAGACCCAGTACTTC.

In DNA, the CDR3 is TGTGCCAGCAGCCTACGACAGGGAAACTCTGGAAACACCATATATTTT. This encodes CASSLRQGNSGNTIYF. The chain is built from TRBV7-8 and TRBJ1-3, with 7 positions matching TRBD1. V lost 5 bases and J lost 0; bases outside the gene matches: 7. Germline V gene data show CDR1 as SGHVS and CDR2 as FQNEAQ. This CDR3 region has 16 residues.

The chain has TRBV30 and TRBJ1-2; 10 bases agree with TRBD1. The junction had 9 bases not matched to a gene; V was cut back by 3 bases and J by 8 bases. The germline gives CDR1 GTSNPN, CDR2 SVGIG (reference sequence). This CDR3 has 14 amino acids. CDR3: CAWSRPGQGRGYTF. CDR3 sequence (DNA): TGTGCCTGGAGCAGACCGGGACAGGGGCGAGGCTACACCTTC.

This clone was seen a single time. The genes are TRBV10-1 and TRBJ2-7; a weak D match, TRBD2 (6 bases). Germline CDR1 WNHNN, CDR2 SYGVQD (reference sequence). Trimming removed 4 bases from V and 4 bases from J, with 14 bases in between. This CDR3 has 14 residues. CDR3 nucleotide sequence: TGCGCCAGCAGTGCTGGGGGGAAGAGATACGAGCAGTACTTC. This gives the protein CASSAGGKRYEQYF.